Following are 26 T cell receptor beta chains from one sample sequenced in a study of tumor and adjacent non-tumor tissue in lung cancer. The library came from three nested PCR rounds adapted from ARM-PCR protocols. TCRdb used MiXCR to reprocess the multiplex PCR reads, holding one entry per CDR3 protein. The table lists 90,000 to 100,000 distinct CDR3 sequences, 75% to 85% of them singletons, with less than 40% in the top ten. RNA was extracted from bulk tissue without any cell sorting. Distant lung tissue was collected more than 3 cm away from the tumor edge. Sequencing input: distant non-tumor lung tissue. The source of these receptors is a man between 60 and 70 years old with small cell lung cancer.

This clonotype was observed once. A read error may produce the germline difference seen at one junction end. This sequence joins TRBV24-1 and TRBJ2-1, with D hard to call. This CDR3 region has 14 residues. Germline V gene sequence: CDR1 KGHDR, CDR2 SFDVKD. CDR3 loop: CATSGDAGHNEHFF. CDR3 DNA: TGTGCCACCAGTGGTGATGCTGGCCACAATGAGCATTTCTTC.

In regard to this clonotype: At one end the junction does not follow the germline gene, possibly because of a read error. The gene calls are TRBV7-9 and TRBJ2-1, with D possibly TRBD2 on 5 matching bases. This CDR3 region has 17 residues. In germline, CDR1 is SEHNR, CDR2 FQNEAQ (reference sequence). The CDR3 sequence: CASSLGLTRGSYNEQSF. CDR3 sequence (DNA): TGTGCCAGCAGCTTAGGGCTTACTAGAGGGTCCTACAATGAGCAGTCCTTC.

Worth noting for this clonotype: The missing conserved phenylalanine or tryptophan at the end of this CDR3 makes a read error likely. The rearrangement uses TRBV5-4 and TRBJ2-1; possible D gene TRBD1, 5 bases. CDR1 and CDR2 (germline): SGHNT, YYREEE (reference sequence). This CDR3 comprises 14 residues. The CDR3 protein is CASSQPGANKEQFL. CDR3 in DNA: TGTGCCAGCAGCCAGCCTGGGGCAAACAAAGAGCAGTTCCTC.

As to this clonotype: A much larger clone lies a single base off, so this may be a read error. This chain uses TRBV30 with TRBJ2-7; D might be TRBD2 (6 bases). Germline values: CDR1 GTSNPN, CDR2 SVGIG (reference sequence). The CDR3 extends over 11 amino acids. V lost 2 bases and J lost 7, with 9 bases in between. The CDR3 coding sequence is TGTGCCTGGAGTTGGGGGGTTGAGCAGTACTTC. Translating gives CAWSWGVEQYF.

The CDR3 DNA reads as TGTGCCAGTAGCGATGCCACAGGGGCCTATAGCGATAACTATGGCTACACCTTC. Translating it yields CASSDATGAYSDNYGYTF. This chain connects TRBV6-2 or TRBV6-3 to TRBJ1-2; 7 bases are shared with TRBD1. V trimming: 9 bases; J trimming: 1 base; junction bases outside the gene matches: 20. Germline CDR1 and CDR2: MNHEY and SVGEGT. The CDR3 runs 18 residues.

The chain carries TRBV11-2 and TRBJ2-3; TRBD1 is a possible D gene (5 bases). The CDR3 is 14 amino acids. Per germline, CDR1 SGHAT and CDR2 FQNNGV. V lost 5 bases, J lost 5 bases, and 14 bases lay in between. DNA of the CDR3: TGTGCCAGCAGCCCAGGGTTGTTAGTAGATACGCAGTATTTT. Residues: CASSPGLLVDTQYF.

The chain recombines TRBV12-3 or TRBV12-4 with TRBJ2-2; D uncertain. The CDR3 loop spans 13 amino acids. V gave up 3 bases and J gave up 7 bases, with 9 bases separating them. The CDR3 sequence: CASSFAIIGELFF. The CDR3 nucleotides are TGTGCCAGCAGTTTTGCAATAATCGGGGAGCTGTTTTTT.

Concerning this clonotype: The junction shows a germline mismatch at one end, possibly a read error. This rearrangement joins TRBV6-1 to TRBJ2-2, with 12 positions matching TRBD2. Germline-derived CDR1 and CDR2 are MNHNS and SASEGT. CDR3 length: 16 amino acids. This CDR3 is CVSSDLAGGQDEELFF. The CDR3 DNA reads as TGTGTCAGCAGTGATCTAGCGGGAGGGCAAGACGAGGAGCTGTTTTTT.

The gene calls are TRBV28 and TRBJ2-7; no firm D call. V was clipped by 5 bases and J by 7 bases, with 12 bases between them. The length of the CDR3 is 12 residues. In germline, CDR1 is MDHEN, CDR2 SYDVKM. Here the CDR3 reads CASSTQKGEQYF. CDR3 nucleotide sequence: TGTGCCAGCAGTACCCAGAAAGGGGAGCAGTACTTC.

As to this clonotype: A junction boundary mismatches the germline segment, possibly from a read error. This chain connects TRBV29-1 to TRBJ2-1; D is unclear. This CDR3 spans 15 amino acids. The germline CDR1 and CDR2 sequences are SQVTM and ANQGSEA. CDR3 coding DNA: TGTATCGTTGAATTAGCTGGCAATCCCTACAATGAGCAGTTCTTC. Translated: CIVELAGNPYNEQFF.

This sequence joins TRBV4-1 and TRBJ2-1; TRBD2 might be the D (6 bases). Trimming shortened V by 1 base and J by 1 base, and 23 bases separated the two germline ends. Germline CDR1 MGHRA, CDR2 YSYEKL. CDR3 size: 20 residues. The CDR3 protein is CASSQGGSRTGVRSYNEQFF. In DNA, the CDR3 is TGCGCCAGCAGCCAAGGGGGGTCCCGAACGGGAGTTAGGTCCTACAATGAGCAGTTCTTC.

In DNA form, the CDR3 reads TGTGCCAGTAGTCCCACTAACGTCCGGGAGACCCAGTACTTC. It is translated as CASSPTNVRETQYF. J is TRBJ2-5 and V is TRBV19, with no clear D. The germline gives CDR1 LNHDA, CDR2 SQIVND (reference sequence). Between the trimmed V and J ends, which lost 5 bases and 5 bases, there was a span of 15 bases. This CDR3 comprises 14 residues.

With respect to this clonotype: Since no conserved phenylalanine or tryptophan closes the CDR3, a read error is the likely cause. The V and J genes are TRBV9 and TRBJ2-1; 10 bases match TRBD2. Trimming at V came to 4 bases and at J to 7 bases, leaving 8 bases not matched to a gene. Germline V gene sequence: CDR1 SGDLS, CDR2 YYNGEE. This CDR3 is 15 amino acids long. The CDR3 loop is CASSPGTSAANEQFL. The CDR3 bases are TGTGCCAGCAGCCCTGGGACTAGCGCGGCTAATGAGCAGTTCCTC.

A word on this clonotype: The final CDR3 position lacks the conserved phenylalanine or tryptophan, pointing to a likely read error. The genes are TRBV5-1 and TRBJ2-1; 7 nucleotides agree with TRBD2. CDR1 is SGHRS and CDR2 is YFSETQ in the germline V gene. The ends lost 4 bases at V and 4 bases at J; junction bases unmatched: 5. CDR3 size: 14 residues. The CDR3 loop reads CASSGTIGYNEQFS. CDR3 in DNA: TGCGCCAGCAGCGGGACTATCGGATACAATGAGCAGTTCTCC.

At least ten counts were recorded for this clonotype. The chain carries TRBV12-3 or TRBV12-4 and TRBJ2-1, with 9 bases fitting TRBD2. The CDR3 is 14 amino acids. After removal of 3 bases from V and 9 bases from J, the junction contained 6 bases not matched to a gene. CDR3 in DNA: TGTGCCAGCAGTTTGCTAGCGGGAAACGTTGAGCAGTTCTTC. Its protein is CASSLLAGNVEQFF.

With respect to this clonotype: This is likely a read error, given that the CDR3 carries no conserved phenylalanine or tryptophan at its end. This chain links TRBV6-5 with TRBJ2-1, with 8 bases identical to TRBD1. V lost 6 bases, J lost 9 bases, and 10 bases stayed unmatched. This CDR3 spans 14 amino acids. CDR1 is MNHEY, CDR2 SVGAGI, per germline. The CDR3 DNA follows: TGTGCCAGCAGGAGGACAGGGAGGAACAGTGAGCAGTTCTTA. This translates into CASRRTGRNSEQFL.

This sequence joins TRBV28 and TRBJ2-1; perhaps TRBD2 as D (5 bases). This CDR3 spans 15 amino acids. The V gene lost 7 bases and the J gene lost 4 bases, with 17 bases spanning the gap. Germline loops: CDR1 MDHEN, CDR2 SYDVKM. CDR3 nucleotides: TGTGCCAGCACCCCGGGGATAGGAGGATACAATGAGCAGTTCTTC. It translates to CASTPGIGGYNEQFF.

With regard to this clonotype: A much bigger clone sits one base away, suggesting this may be a read error. The V gene is TRBV5-1, the J gene TRBJ2-5, with 7 positions matching TRBD2. The junction had 9 bases not matched to a gene; V was cut back by 2 bases and J by 5 bases. The V gene's germline CDR1 is SGHRS and CDR2 YFSETQ. The CDR3 totals 15 residues. The CDR3 region has the DNA TGCGCCAGCAGCTTCAATGCGGGAGAGATGGAGACCCAGTACTTC. Amino acids: CASSFNAGEMETQYF.

This chain connects TRBV7-8 to TRBJ1-5; 8 bases fit TRBD1. The CDR3 extends over 13 amino acids. Germline V gene sequence: CDR1 SGHVS, CDR2 FQNEAQ. CDR3 DNA sequence: TGTGTCACCAGCAGCGACAGGGGCCAGCCCCAGCATTTT. It is translated as CVTSSDRGQPQHF.

Details on this clonotype: Here the CDR3 omits its conserved ending phenylalanine or tryptophan, so a read error is the likely source. The chain carries TRBV6-1 and TRBJ1-1; TRBD1 matches 8 bases. This CDR3 spans 13 amino acids. Trimming at V came to 7 bases and at J to 7 bases, leaving 8 bases not matched to a gene. Germline CDR1 MNHNS, CDR2 SASEGT. The DNA for the CDR3 is TGTGCCAGCAACAGGACAGGGTGGAATGAAGCTTTCTCT. The encoded protein is CASNRTGWNEAFS.

For this clonotype: A read error may account for a junction end that differs from germline. The V gene is TRBV12-3 or TRBV12-4, the J gene TRBJ2-2; TRBD1 is a possible D gene (6 bases). The CDR3 contains 15 residues. The CDR3 DNA sequence: TGTGTCAGCAGTTTGTCACAGGGAAGCACGGGAGAGCTGTTTTTT. Translating gives CVSSLSQGSTGELFF.

On this clonotype: At one end, the junction sequence differs from germline, possibly due to a read error. The chain carries TRBV29-1 and TRBJ2-5; no definite D call. CDR1 SQVTM and CDR2 ANQGSEA come from the germline V gene. The CDR3 length is 14 residues. For the CDR3, the DNA is TGCAGCGTTGAAGATGTGACCGAACCGGAGACGCAGTACTTC. It is translated as CSVEDVTEPETQYF.

As regards this clonotype: The final CDR3 position lacks the conserved phenylalanine or tryptophan, pointing to a likely read error. The rearrangement uses TRBV11-2 and TRBJ2-1, with D hard to call. The CDR3 spans 11 residues. Germline V gene sequence: CDR1 SGHAT, CDR2 FQNNGV. Trimming took off 0 bases at V and 13 bases at J, with 7 bases between the two ends. This CDR3 is CASSLEETQFS. The CDR3 region has the DNA TGTGCCAGCAGCTTAGAAGAGACCCAGTTCTCC.

The rearrangement joins TRBV29-1 to TRBJ2-1; 16 bases map to TRBD2. Trimming at V came to 3 bases and at J to 3 bases, leaving 8 bases not matched to a gene. The V gene's germline CDR1 is SQVTM and CDR2 ANQGSEA. The CDR3 has 18 residues. The CDR3 protein is CSVDATGTSGGDYNEQFF. CDR3 DNA: TGCAGCGTTGACGCGACCGGGACTAGCGGGGGGGACTACAATGAGCAGTTCTTC.

V is TRBV11-2 and J is TRBJ2-1; 9 positions agree with TRBD1. The length of the CDR3 is 14 residues. Germline V gene data show CDR1 as SGHAT and CDR2 as FQNNGV. V was pared by 6 bases and J by 16 bases, with 16 bases of the junction left unmatched. CDR3 amino acids: CASSLQGAYNEYFF. CDR3 coding DNA: TGTGCCAGCAGTCTACAGGGGGCTTACAACGAGTACTTCTTC.

Remarks on this clonotype: An end of the junction does not agree with germline; a read error may underlie this. V usage is TRBV6-5 and J usage is TRBJ2-3; D gene uncertain. Germline V lookup: CDR1 MNHEY, CDR2 SVGAGI. This CDR3 contains 13 residues. The chain's CDR3 is CASSQLGADTQYF. In nucleotides, the CDR3 is TGCGCCAGCAGCCAACTCGGAGCAGATACGCAGTATTTT.